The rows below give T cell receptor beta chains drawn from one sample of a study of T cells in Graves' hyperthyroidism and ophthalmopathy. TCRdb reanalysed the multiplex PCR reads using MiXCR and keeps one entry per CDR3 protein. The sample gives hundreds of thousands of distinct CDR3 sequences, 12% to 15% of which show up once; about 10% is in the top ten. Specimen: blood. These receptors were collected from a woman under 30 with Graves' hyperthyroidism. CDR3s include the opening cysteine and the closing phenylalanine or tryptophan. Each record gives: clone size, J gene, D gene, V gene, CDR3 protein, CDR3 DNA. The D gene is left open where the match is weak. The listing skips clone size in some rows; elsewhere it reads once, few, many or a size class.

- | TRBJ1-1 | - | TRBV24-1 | CATSDSLFPEAFF | TGTGCCACCAGTGATTCGCTCTTCCCTGAAGCTTTCTTT
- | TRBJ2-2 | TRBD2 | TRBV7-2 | CASSASGGGTGELFF | TGTGCCAGCAGCGCGAGCGGGGGAGGGACCGGGGAGCTGTTTTTT
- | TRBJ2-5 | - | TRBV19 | CASSMIGVGVAEGTQYF | TGTGCCAGTAGTATGATAGGCGTGGGAGTAGCGGAAGGGACCCAGTACTTC
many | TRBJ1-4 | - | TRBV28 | CASSPGGAPNEKLFF | TGTGCCAGCAGTCCGGGGGGGGCGCCTAATGAAAAACTGTTTTTT
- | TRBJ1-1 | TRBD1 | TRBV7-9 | CASSLTGGKTEAFF | TGTGCCAGCAGCCTGACAGGGGGCAAGACTGAAGCTTTCTTT
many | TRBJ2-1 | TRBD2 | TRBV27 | CASSPGLAGGGEQFF | TGTGCCAGCAGTCCCGGACTAGCGGGAGGGGGTGAGCAGTTCTTC
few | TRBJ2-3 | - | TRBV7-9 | CASSLGPSTQYF | TGTGCCAGCAGCTTAGGACCCTCTACGCAGTATTTT
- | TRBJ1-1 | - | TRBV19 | CASSRRVNTEAFF | TGTGCCAGTAGTAGGCGGGTGAATACTGAAGCTTTCTTT
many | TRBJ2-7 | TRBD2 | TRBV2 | CASSERDMNYEQYF | TGTGCCAGCAGCGAGCGGGATATGAACTACGAGCAGTACTTC
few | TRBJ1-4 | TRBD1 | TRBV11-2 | CASSPLGQNNEKLFF | TGTGCCAGCAGCCCGCTGGGACAGAATAATGAAAAACTGTTTTTT
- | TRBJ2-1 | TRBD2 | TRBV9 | CASSVGPSGRGDEQFF | TGTGCCAGCAGCGTAGGGCCTAGCGGGAGAGGCGATGAGCAGTTCTTC
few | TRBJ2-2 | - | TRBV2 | CASSEGYAGELFF | TGTGCCAGCAGTGAGGGGTACGCCGGGGAGCTGTTTTTT
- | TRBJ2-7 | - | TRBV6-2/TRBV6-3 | CASSGSRRTRYEQYF | TGTGCCAGCAGTGGCTCCCGACGGACCAGATACGAGCAGTACTTC
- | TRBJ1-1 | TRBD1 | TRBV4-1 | CASSLDYGQVGKLGPNTEAFF | TGCGCCAGCAGCCTCGACTATGGACAGGTGGGGAAACTAGGACCTAACACTGAAGCTTTCTTT
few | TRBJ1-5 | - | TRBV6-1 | CASSGQGYGNQPQHF | TGTGCCAGCAGTGGCCAGGGTTATGGCAATCAGCCCCAGCATTTT
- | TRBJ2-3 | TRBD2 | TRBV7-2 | CASSLKTSGGTDTQYF | TGTGCCAGCAGCTTAAAGACTAGCGGGGGAACAGATACGCAGTATTTT
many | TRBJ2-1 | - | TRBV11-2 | CASSLSQGSSYNEQFF | TGTGCCAGCAGCTTATCACAGGGCAGCTCCTACAATGAGCAGTTCTTC
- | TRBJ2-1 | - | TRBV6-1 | CASTRGRGSYEQFF | TGTGCCAGCACTCGTGGCCGGGGATCCTACGAGCAGTTCTTC
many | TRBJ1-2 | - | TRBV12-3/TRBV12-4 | CASSLQRNYGYTF | TGTGCCAGCAGTTTACAGAGAAACTATGGCTACACCTTC
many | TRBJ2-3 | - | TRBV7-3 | CASSRTDFTDTQYF | TGTGCCAGCAGTCGGACGGACTTCACAGATACGCAGTATTTT
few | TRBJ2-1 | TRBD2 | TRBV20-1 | CSAARASGSVNNEQFF | TGCAGTGCCGCGCGGGCTAGCGGGAGTGTCAACAATGAGCAGTTCTTC
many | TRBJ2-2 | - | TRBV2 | CASTLAGELFF | TGTGCCAGCACCCTGGCCGGGGAGCTGTTTTTT
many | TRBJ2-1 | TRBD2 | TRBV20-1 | CSAPTSGLAETNEQFF | TGCAGTGCCCCTACAAGTGGCCTAGCGGAGACCAATGAGCAGTTCTTC
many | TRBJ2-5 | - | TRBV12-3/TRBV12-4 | CASSRRGLGSETQYF | TGTGCCAGCAGCCGGAGGGGTTTGGGCTCAGAGACCCAGTACTTC
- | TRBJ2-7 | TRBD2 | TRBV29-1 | CSVGLAASYEQYF | TGCAGCGTTGGGCTAGCGGCCTCCTACGAGCAGTACTTC
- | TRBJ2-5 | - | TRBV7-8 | CASSLGSVLETQYF | TGTGCCAGCAGCTTAGGTTCGGTTCTAGAGACCCAGTACTTC
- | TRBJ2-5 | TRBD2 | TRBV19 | CASSTPGTSSATQYF | TGTGCCAGTAGTACCCCGGGGACTAGCAGCGCGACCCAGTACTTC
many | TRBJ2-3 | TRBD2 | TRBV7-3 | CASSFASGASTDTQYF | TGTGCCAGCAGCTTTGCTAGCGGGGCTAGCACAGATACGCAGTATTTT
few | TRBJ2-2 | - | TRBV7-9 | CASSALGTGELFF | TGTGCCAGCAGCGCCCTAGGGACCGGGGAGCTGTTTTTT
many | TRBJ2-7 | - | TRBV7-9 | CASNAGAYEQYF | TGTGCCAGCAACGCGGGCGCCTACGAGCAGTACTTC
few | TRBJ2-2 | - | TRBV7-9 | CASSLAKSPTGELFF | TGTGCCAGCAGCTTAGCAAAGTCCCCAACCGGGGAGCTGTTTTTT
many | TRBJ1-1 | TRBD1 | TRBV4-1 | CASTSLQGADTEAFF | TGCGCCAGCACCTCCTTACAGGGGGCTGACACTGAAGCTTTCTTT
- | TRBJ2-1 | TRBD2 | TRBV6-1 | CASGDSGEPYNEQFF | TGTGCCAGCGGTGATAGCGGGGAGCCCTACAATGAGCAGTTCTTC
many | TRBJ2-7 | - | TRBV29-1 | CSVLGPFGEQYF | TGCAGCGTCCTCGGACCATTCGGGGAGCAGTACTTC
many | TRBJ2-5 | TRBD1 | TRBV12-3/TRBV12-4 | CASITAQWDRGQTQYF | TGTGCCAGCATTACGGCCCAGTGGGACAGGGGTCAGACCCAGTACTTC
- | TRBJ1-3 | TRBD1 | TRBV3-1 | CTSSPGQGSRSGNTIYF | TGTACCAGCAGTCCGGGACAGGGTTCTAGGTCTGGAAACACCATATATTTT
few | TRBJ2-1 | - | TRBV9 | CASSPLDHINEQFF | TGTGCCAGCAGCCCCCTTGACCATATCAATGAGCAGTTCTTC
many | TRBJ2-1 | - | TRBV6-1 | CASSPGPLSGNEQFF | TGTGCCAGCAGCCCGGGGCCCTTAAGCGGCAATGAGCAGTTCTTC
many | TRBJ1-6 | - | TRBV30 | CAWTGTPNSPLHF | TGTGCCTGGACCGGGACACCTAATTCACCCCTCCACTTT
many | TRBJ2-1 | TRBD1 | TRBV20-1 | CSARGRETYNEQFF | TGCAGTGCCAGGGGGCGGGAAACCTACAATGAGCAGTTCTTC
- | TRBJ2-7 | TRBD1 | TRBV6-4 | CASRNRGPGQGLYF | TGTGCCAGCAGGAACCGGGGACCGGGACAGGGGCTGTACTTC
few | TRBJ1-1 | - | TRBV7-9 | CASSLEGQGGDEAFF | TGTGCCAGCAGCTTAGAGGGGCAGGGCGGCGATGAAGCTTTCTTT
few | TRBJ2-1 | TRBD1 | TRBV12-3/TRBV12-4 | CASRRTGGTYNEQFF | TGTGCCAGCAGACGGACAGGGGGCACCTACAATGAGCAGTTCTTC
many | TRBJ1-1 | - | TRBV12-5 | CASGLGHPTEAFF | TGTGCTAGTGGTTTAGGACACCCGACTGAAGCTTTCTTT
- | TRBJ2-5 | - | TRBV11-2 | CASSLFGEETQYF | TGTGCCAGCAGCTTATTCGGAGAAGAGACCCAGTACTTC
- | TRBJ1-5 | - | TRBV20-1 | CSAATPGEPQHF | TGCAGTGCAGCGACACCTGGGGAGCCCCAGCATTTT
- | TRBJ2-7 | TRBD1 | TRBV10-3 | CAISESRTGNFHEQYF | TGTGCCATCAGTGAGTCGAGGACAGGGAACTTCCACGAGCAGTACTTC
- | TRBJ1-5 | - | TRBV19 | CASSGRGNQPQHF | TGTGCCAGTAGTGGGAGGGGGAATCAGCCCCAGCATTTT
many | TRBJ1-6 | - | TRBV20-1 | CSARARGSTRDSPLHF | TGCAGTGCTAGGGCGCGGGGGTCAACGCGTGATTCACCCCTCCACTTT
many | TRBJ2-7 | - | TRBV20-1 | CSARGPTPSPYEQYF | TGCAGTGCTAGGGGACCTACCCCCTCTCCCTACGAGCAGTACTTC
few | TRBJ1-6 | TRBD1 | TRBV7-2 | CASSSTGNGSPLHF | TGTGCCAGCAGCTCGACAGGGAACGGATCACCCCTCCACTTT
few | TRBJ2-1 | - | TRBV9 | CASSIRVAGTYNEQFF | TGTGCCAGCAGCATTAGGGTTGCGGGAACCTACAATGAGCAGTTCTTC
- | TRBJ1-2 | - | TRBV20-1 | CSAASGDRWDYGYTF | TGCAGTGCTGCTAGCGGGGACCGGTGGGACTATGGCTACACCTTC
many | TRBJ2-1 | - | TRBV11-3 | CASSFLAFSSYNEQFF | TGTGCCAGCAGCTTCCTCGCGTTTAGCTCCTACAATGAGCAGTTCTTC